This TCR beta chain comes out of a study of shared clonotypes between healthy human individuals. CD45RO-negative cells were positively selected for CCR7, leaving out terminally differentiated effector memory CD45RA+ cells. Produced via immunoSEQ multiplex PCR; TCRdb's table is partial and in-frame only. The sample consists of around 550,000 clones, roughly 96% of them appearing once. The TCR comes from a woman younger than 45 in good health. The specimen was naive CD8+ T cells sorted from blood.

The CDR3 is CASSQEPGLIEPQHF. The CDR3 DNA reads TGCGCCAGCAGCCAAGAACCGGGGCTCATAGAGCCCCAGCATTTT. The genes are TRBV4-1 and TRBJ1-5, with D possibly being TRBD1 (5 bases). This CDR3 has 15 residues. V lost 0 bases and J 8 bases, leaving 14 bases between the germline ends. The germline gives CDR1 MGHRA, CDR2 YSYEKL.